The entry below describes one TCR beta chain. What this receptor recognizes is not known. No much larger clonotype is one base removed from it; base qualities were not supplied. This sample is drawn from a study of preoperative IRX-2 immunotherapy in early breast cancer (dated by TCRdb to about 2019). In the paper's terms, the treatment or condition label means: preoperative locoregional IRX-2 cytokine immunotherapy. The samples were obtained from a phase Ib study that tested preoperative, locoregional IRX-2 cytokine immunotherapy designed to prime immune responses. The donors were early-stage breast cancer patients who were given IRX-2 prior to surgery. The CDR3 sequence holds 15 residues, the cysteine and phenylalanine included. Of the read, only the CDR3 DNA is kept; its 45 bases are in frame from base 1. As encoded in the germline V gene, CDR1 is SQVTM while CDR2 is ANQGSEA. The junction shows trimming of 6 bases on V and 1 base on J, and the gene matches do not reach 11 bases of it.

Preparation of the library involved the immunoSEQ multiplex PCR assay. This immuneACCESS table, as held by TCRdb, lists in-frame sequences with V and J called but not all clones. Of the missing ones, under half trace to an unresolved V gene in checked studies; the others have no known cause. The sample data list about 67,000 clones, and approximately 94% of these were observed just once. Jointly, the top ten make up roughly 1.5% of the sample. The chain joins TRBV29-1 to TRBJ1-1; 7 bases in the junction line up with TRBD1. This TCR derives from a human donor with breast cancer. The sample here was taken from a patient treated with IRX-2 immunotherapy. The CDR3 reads CSVYLMGQTNTEAFF. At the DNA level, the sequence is TGCAGCGTCTATCTCATGGGACAGACGAACACTGAAGCTTTCTTT. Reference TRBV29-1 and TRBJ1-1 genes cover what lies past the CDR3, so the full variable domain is SAVISQKPSRDICQRGTSLTIQCQVDSQVTMMFWYRQQPGQSLTLIATANQGSEATYESGFVIDKFPISRPNLTFSTLTVSNMSPEDSSIYLCSVYLMGQTNTEAFFGQGTRLTVV.